This paragraph reports one TCR beta chain. The data originate from a study of post-analysis software for immune sequencing data. The TCR beta cDNA libraries contained unique molecular identifiers. Input populations of 1 to 10 million T cells gave rise to a few hundred thousand cDNA molecules. TCRdb processed the PCR reads anew with MiXCR; each CDR3 protein has one entry. There are 350,000 to 500,000 distinct CDR3 sequences in the sample; approximately 42% occur only once, and 6.5% to 8% lies in the top ten. The origin of this receptor is a girl aged 2 to 10 with multiple sclerosis. Source material: blood.

In DNA form, the CDR3 reads TGTGCCAGCAGTGAAGGGGGGGCGCGCAATGAGCAGTTCTTC. The encoded protein is CASSEGGARNEQFF. The chain couples TRBV6-1 to TRBJ2-1; D may match TRBD1 or TRBD2 (6 bases each). The CDR3 is 14 amino acids. Germline CDR1 and CDR2: MNHNS and SASEGT. Trimming removed 1 base from V and 6 bases from J, with 10 bases in between.